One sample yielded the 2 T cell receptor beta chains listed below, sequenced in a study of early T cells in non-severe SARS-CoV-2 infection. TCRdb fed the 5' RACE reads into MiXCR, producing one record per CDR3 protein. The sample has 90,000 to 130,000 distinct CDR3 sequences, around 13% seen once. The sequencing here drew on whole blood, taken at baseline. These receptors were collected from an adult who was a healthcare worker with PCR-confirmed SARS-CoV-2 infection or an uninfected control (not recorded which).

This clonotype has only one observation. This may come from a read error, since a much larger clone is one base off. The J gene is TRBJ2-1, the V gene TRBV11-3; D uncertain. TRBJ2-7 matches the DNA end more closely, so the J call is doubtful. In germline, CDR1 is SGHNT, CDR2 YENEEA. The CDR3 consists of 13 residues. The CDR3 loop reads CASSLLGYNEQYF. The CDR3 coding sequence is TGTGCCAGCAGCTTATTAGGGTACAATGAGCAGTACTTC.

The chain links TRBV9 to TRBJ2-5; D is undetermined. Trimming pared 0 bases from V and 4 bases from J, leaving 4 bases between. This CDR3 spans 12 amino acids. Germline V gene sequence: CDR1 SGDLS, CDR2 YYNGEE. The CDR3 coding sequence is TGTGCCAGCAGCGTAGGTGGAGAGACCCAGTACTTC. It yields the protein CASSVGGETQYF.